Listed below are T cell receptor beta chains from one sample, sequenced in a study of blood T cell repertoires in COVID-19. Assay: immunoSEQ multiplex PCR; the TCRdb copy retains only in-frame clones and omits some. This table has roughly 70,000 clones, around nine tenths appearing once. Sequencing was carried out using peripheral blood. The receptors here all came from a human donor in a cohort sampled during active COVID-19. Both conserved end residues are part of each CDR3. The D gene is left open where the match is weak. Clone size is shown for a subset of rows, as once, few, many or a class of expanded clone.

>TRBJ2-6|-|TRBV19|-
CASSINSGSGANVLTF
TGTGCCAGTAGTATAAATAGCGGCTCTGGGGCCAACGTCCTGACTTTC
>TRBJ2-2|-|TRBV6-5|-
CASSRQNTGELFF
TGTGCCAGCAGTCGACAGAACACCGGGGAGCTGTTTTTT
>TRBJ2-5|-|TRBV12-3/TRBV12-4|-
CASSLREETQYF
TGTGCCAGCAGTTTGCGGGAAGAGACCCAGTACTTC
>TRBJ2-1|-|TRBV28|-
CALSAGKGNEQFF
TGTGCCCTCTCGGCAGGGAAAGGCAATGAGCAGTTCTTC
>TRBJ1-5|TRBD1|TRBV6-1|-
CASSERGDRNQPQHF
TGTGCCAGCAGTGAAAGGGGGGACAGAAATCAGCCCCAGCATTTT
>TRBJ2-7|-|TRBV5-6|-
CASSGGPAGEQYF
TGTGCCAGCAGCGGGGGACCCGCGGGGGAGCAGTACTTC
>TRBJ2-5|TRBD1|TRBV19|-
CASSIDTGGETQYF
TGTGCCAGTAGTATCGATACAGGGGGAGAGACCCAGTACTTC
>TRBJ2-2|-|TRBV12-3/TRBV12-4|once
CASPDTSTGELFF
TGTGCCAGCCCCGACACCTCCACCGGGGAGCTGTTTTTT
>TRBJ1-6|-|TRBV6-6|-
CASKDSYNSPLHF
TGTGCCAGCAAGGACAGCTATAATTCACCCCTCCACTTT
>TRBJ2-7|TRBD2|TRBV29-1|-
CSVIAGGTYEQYF
TGCAGCGTTATAGCGGGAGGCACCTACGAGCAGTACTTC
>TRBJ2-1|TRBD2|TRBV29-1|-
CSVTATSGLYNEQFF
TGCAGCGTAACCGCGACTAGCGGGCTTTACAATGAGCAGTTCTTC
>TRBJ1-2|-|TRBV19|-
CASNRQALSGYGYTF
TGTGCCAGTAACCGGCAGGCCCTGTCTGGCTATGGCTACACCTTC
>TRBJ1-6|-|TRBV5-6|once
CASSLQLAGDSPLHF
TGTGCCAGCAGCTTACAGTTGGCCGGCGATTCACCCCTCCACTTT
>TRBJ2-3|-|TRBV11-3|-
CASSSYQTPDTQYF
TGTGCCAGCAGCTCCTACCAAACGCCAGATACGCAGTATTTT
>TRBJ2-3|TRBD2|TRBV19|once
CASSTLAGGFTDTQYF
TGTGCCAGTAGTACCCTAGCGGGAGGGTTCACAGATACGCAGTATTTT
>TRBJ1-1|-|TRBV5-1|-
CASSLALHRRNTTPEAFF
TGCGCCAGCAGCTTGGCCTTGCACAGGCGGAATACGACGCCTGAAGCTTTCTTT
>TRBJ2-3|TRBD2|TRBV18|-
CASSPQGLAGIPTSTDTQYF
TGTGCCAGCTCACCACAGGGACTAGCGGGAATACCCACTAGCACAGATACGCAGTATTTT
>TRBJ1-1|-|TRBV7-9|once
CASSPRVSGFTEAFF
TGTGCCAGCAGTCCAAGAGTCTCGGGGTTCACTGAAGCTTTCTTT
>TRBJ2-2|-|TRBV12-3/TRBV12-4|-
CASSLARTGELFF
TGTGCCAGCAGTCTAGCGCGGACCGGGGAGCTGTTTTTT
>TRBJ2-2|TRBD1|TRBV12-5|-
CASGSGQGYTGELFF
TGTGCTAGTGGTTCCGGACAGGGGTACACCGGGGAGCTGTTTTTT
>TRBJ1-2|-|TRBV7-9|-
CASSFDSFAYSYGYTF
TGTGCCAGCAGCTTCGACAGCTTTGCGTATAGCTATGGCTACACCTTC
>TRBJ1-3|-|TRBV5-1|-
CASSLAPGTGNTIYF
TGCGCCAGCAGCTTGGCCCCAGGGACTGGAAACACCATATATTTT
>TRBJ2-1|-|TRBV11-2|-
CASSLEGFYNEQFF
TGTGCCAGCAGCTTAGAGGGCTTCTACAATGAGCAGTTCTTC
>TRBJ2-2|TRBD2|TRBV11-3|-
CASSPRLAVFEELFF
TGTGCCAGCAGCCCCAGACTAGCTGTTTTCGAGGAGCTGTTTTTT
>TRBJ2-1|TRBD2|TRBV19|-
CASSILEAGASYNEQFF
TGTGCCAGTAGTATCTTAGAAGCGGGAGCGTCCTACAATGAGCAGTTCTTC
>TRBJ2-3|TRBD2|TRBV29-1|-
CSVGGRAVYTQYF
TGCAGCGTGGGCGGGAGGGCCGTTTATACGCAGTATTTT
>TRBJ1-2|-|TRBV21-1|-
CASSNPGQGYTF
TGTGCCAGCAGCAACCCGGGACAGGGCTACACCTTC
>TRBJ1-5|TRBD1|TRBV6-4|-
CASRGQGNQPQHF
TGTGCCAGCCGGGGACAGGGCAATCAGCCCCAGCATTTT
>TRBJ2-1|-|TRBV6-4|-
CASSDSNSPGNEQFF
TGTGCCAGCAGTGACTCGAACAGCCCTGGGAATGAGCAGTTCTTC
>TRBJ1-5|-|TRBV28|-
CASSFSGRDSNQPQHF
TGTGCCAGCAGTTTCTCGGGGAGGGATAGCAATCAGCCCCAGCATTTT
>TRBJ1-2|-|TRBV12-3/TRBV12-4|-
CASSFTGNGYTF
TGTGCCAGCAGTTTTACAGGGAATGGCTACACCTTC
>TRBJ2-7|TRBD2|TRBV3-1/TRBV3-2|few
CASSQVTSGRHKYF
TGTGCCAGCAGCCAAGTTACTAGCGGGAGACATAAGTACTTC
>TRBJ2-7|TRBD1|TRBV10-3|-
CAISDPGQARDEQYF
TGTGCCATCAGTGACCCGGGACAGGCCCGGGACGAGCAGTACTTC
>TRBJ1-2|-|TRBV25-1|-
CASSEYSREGYGYTF
TGTGCCAGCAGTGAATACAGTCGAGAGGGCTATGGCTACACCTTC
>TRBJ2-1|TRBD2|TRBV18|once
CASSVAGGTYNEQFF
TGTGCCAGCTCGGTAGCGGGAGGGACCTACAATGAGCAGTTCTTC
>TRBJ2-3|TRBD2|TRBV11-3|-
CASSLGLALATQYF
TGTGCCAGCAGCCTGGGACTAGCATTGGCTACGCAGTATTTT
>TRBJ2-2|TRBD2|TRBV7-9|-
CASSFPGGGPGELFF
TGTGCCAGCAGCTTCCCCGGGGGGGGACCCGGGGAGCTGTTTTTT
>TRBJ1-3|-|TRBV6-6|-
CASSFKQGSGNTIYF
TGTGCCAGCAGTTTCAAACAGGGCTCTGGAAACACCATATATTTT
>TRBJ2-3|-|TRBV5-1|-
CASSLGLSDTQYF
TGCGCCAGCAGCCTGGGACTCTCAGATACGCAGTATTTT
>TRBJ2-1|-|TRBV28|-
CASRRDTSSYNEQFF
TGTGCCAGCAGGCGCGACACGAGCTCCTACAATGAGCAGTTCTTC
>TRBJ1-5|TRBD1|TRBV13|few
CASSLGQGRNQPQHF
TGTGCCAGCAGCTTGGGACAGGGCCGCAATCAGCCCCAGCATTTT
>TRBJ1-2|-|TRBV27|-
CASSLFSNYGYTF
TGTGCCAGCAGTTTATTCAGTAACTATGGCTACACCTTC
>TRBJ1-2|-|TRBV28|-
CASSRSGTTNYGYTF
TGTGCCAGCAGCCGATCCGGGACAACTAACTATGGCTACACCTTC
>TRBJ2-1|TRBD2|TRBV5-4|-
CASSATTSGSHYNEQFF
TGTGCCAGCAGCGCAACGACTAGCGGGAGTCATTACAATGAGCAGTTCTTC